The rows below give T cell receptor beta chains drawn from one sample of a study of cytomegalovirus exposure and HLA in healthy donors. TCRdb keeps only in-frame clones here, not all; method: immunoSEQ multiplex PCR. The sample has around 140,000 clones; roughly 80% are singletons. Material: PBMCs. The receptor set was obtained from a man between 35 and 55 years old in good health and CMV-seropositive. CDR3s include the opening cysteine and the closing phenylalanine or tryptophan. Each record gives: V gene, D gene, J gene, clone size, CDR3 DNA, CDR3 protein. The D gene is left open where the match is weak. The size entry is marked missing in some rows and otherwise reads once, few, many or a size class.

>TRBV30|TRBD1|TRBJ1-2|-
TGTGCCTGGAGTGTGGGCCAGGGGGATGGCTACACCTTC
CAWSVGQGDGYTF
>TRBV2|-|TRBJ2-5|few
TGTGCCAGCAGTGAGACAAAAGAGACCCAGTACTTC
CASSETKETQYF
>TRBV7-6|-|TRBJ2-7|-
TGTGCCAGCAGCTCAGGAGGGGACCTCTACGAGCAGTACTTC
CASSSGGDLYEQYF
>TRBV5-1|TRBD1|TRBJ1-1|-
TGCGCCAGCAGCCCGGACAGGGCCAACACTGAAGCTTTCTTT
CASSPDRANTEAFF
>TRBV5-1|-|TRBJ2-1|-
TGCGCCAGCAGCTTGGCCCCACCCGCGGATGAGCAGTTCTTC
CASSLAPPADEQFF
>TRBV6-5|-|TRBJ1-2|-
TGTGCCAGCAGTTCCCGCGGTTGGGGCTACACCTTC
CASSSRGWGYTF
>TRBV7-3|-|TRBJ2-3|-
TGTGCCAGCAGCGTCGGGACTAGCACAGATACGCAGTATTTT
CASSVGTSTDTQYF
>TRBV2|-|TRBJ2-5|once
TGTGCCAGCAGTGACAGGGTAGGCGAGACCCAGTACTTC
CASSDRVGETQYF
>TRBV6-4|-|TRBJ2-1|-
TGTGCCAGCCGGGATGAGCAGTTCTTC
CASRDEQFF
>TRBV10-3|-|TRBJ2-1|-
TGTGCCATCAGCAAACTAGTAAGGAGGGCCAATGAGCAGTTCTTC
CAISKLVRRANEQFF
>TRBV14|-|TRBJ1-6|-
TGTGCCAGCAGCCCCCGGGAGGGAGACTTATACCTTTCACCCCTCCACTTT
CASSPREGDLYLSPLHF
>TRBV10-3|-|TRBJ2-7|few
TGTGCCATCGGTGAGTCACCTCATCCCCACGAGCAGTACTTC
CAIGESPHPHEQYF
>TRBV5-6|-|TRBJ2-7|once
TGTGCCAGCAGCGGAGCCTACGAGCAGTACTTC
CASSGAYEQYF
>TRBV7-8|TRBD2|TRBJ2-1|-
TGTGCCAGCAGCCGGGGACTAGCGGGAGGGCTTTATGAGCAGTTCTTC
CASSRGLAGGLYEQFF
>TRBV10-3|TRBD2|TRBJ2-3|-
TGTGCCATCAGGATTAGCGGGATACCAGATACGCAGTATTTT
CAIRISGIPDTQYF
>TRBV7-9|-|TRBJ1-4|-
TGTTCCAGCAGCCAGACGGCGGGGGATGAAAAACTGTTTTTT
CSSSQTAGDEKLFF
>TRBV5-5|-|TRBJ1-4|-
TGTGCCAGCAGCCTTGCGGGCAGCGACAATGAAAAACTGTTTTTT
CASSLAGSDNEKLFF
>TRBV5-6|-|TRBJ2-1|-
TGTGCCAGCAGCTCAGGCCCGGGAGCCTACAATGAGCAGTTCTTC
CASSSGPGAYNEQFF
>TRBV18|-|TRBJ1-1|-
TGTGCCAGCTCACCACCCAGCAGGGACACTGAAGCTTTCTTT
CASSPPSRDTEAFF
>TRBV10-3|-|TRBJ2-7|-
TGTGCCATCAGTCCCGCCAGCTCCTACGAGCAGTACTTC
CAISPASSYEQYF
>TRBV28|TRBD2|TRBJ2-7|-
TGTGCCAGCAGTTCCGTTAGCGGGACACGGGGAGAGCAGTACTTC
CASSSVSGTRGEQYF
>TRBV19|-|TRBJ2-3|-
TGTGCCAGTAGTACCCTGGGAGCCGCCACAGATACGCAGTATTTT
CASSTLGAATDTQYF
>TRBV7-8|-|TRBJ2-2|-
TGTGCCAGCAGCTTAGAAGGGGCAGGGCCCTTCACCGGGGAGCTGTTTTTT
CASSLEGAGPFTGELFF
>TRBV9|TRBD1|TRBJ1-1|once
TGTGCCAGCAGCCGGACAGGGACTAACACTGAAGCTTTCTTT
CASSRTGTNTEAFF
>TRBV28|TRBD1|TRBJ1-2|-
TGTGCCAGCAGTTTGGGGACAGGCGCCAACTATGTCTACACCTTC
CASSLGTGANYVYTF
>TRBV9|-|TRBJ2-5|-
TGTGCCAGCAGCACACGTTCCCAAGAGACCCAGTACTTC
CASSTRSQETQYF
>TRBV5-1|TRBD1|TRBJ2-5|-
TGCGCCAGCAGCTTAACCGGGACAGGGGGCAAGGAGACCCAGTACTTC
CASSLTGTGGKETQYF
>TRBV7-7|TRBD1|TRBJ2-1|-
TGTGCCAGCAGCCTCGGGACAGGGAACAATGAGCAGTTCTTC
CASSLGTGNNEQFF
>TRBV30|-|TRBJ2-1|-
TGTGCCTGGACACTACCCCTATATTACAATGAGCAGTTCTTC
CAWTLPLYYNEQFF
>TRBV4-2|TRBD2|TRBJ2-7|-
TGTGCCAGCAGCCAAGATAGTGGGGGACTAGCATATAAGCAGTACTTC
CASSQDSGGLAYKQYF
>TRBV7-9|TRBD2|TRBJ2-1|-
TGTGCCAGCAGCGCTACCGGGACTAGCGGTTACAATGAGCAGTTCTTC
CASSATGTSGYNEQFF
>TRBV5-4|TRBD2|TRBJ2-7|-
TGTGCCAGCAGCTTTCAGACTAGCGGAGTCTACGAGCAGTACTTC
CASSFQTSGVYEQYF
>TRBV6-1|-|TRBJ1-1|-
TGTGCCAGCAAAGGAGGGTACACTGAAGCTTTCTTT
CASKGGYTEAFF
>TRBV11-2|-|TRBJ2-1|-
TGTGCCAGCAGCTCGCGGTATAGCGGTGAGCAGTTCTTC
CASSSRYSGEQFF
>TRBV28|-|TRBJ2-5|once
TGTGCCAGCAGAGTCGGCGACACAAAAGAGACCCAGTACTTC
CASRVGDTKETQYF
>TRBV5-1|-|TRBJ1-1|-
TGCGCCAGCAGCTTGGACGGGTACCCTGAAGCTTTCTTT
CASSLDGYPEAFF
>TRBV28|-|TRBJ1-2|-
TGTGCCAGCAGTTCTCCCCGACACAATGGCTACACCTTC
CASSSPRHNGYTF
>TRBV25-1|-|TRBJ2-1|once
TGTGCCAGCAGTGAACTGGTGGGGGGGGACATCCGGAAGGATGAGCAGTTCTTC
CASSELVGGDIRKDEQFF
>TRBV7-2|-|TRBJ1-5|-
TGTGCCAGCAGCTTAGTTGGGGCAGCTAATCAGCCCCAGCATTTT
CASSLVGAANQPQHF
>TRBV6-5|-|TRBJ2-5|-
TGTGCCAGCAGTTACGCAGGCCAAGAGACCCAGTACTTC
CASSYAGQETQYF
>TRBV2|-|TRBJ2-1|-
TGTGCCAGCAGCTTGGGCCTTCTTAATGAGCAGTTCTTC
CASSLGLLNEQFF
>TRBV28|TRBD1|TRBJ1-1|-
TGTGCCAGCCTTCGGACAGGACGGAACACTGAAGCTTTCTTT
CASLRTGRNTEAFF
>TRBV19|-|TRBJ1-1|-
TGTGCCAGTATAGGGGGCACTGAAGCTTTCTTT
CASIGGTEAFF
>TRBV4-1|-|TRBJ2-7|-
TGCGCCAGCAGCCCCACAGGTCTCTCCTACGAGCAGTACTTC
CASSPTGLSYEQYF
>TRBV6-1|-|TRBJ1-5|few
TGTGCCAGCAGTGAGGGCCGGGGGGGGCAGCCCCAGCATTTT
CASSEGRGGQPQHF
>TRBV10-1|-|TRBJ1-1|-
TGCGCCAGCAGTGATGTTGGCTACACTGAAGCTTTCTTT
CASSDVGYTEAFF
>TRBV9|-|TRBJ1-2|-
TGTGCCAGCTTTCAGGGTATCTATGGCTACACCTTC
CASFQGIYGYTF
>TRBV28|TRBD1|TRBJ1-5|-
TGTGCCAGCAGTCCCGGGACAGGGTATCAGCCCCAGCATTTT
CASSPGTGYQPQHF
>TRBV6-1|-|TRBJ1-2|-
TGTGCCAGCAGTTGGGACAATTCCTATGGCTACACCTTC
CASSWDNSYGYTF
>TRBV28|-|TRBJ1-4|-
TGTGCCACCTCGGCCCGATATCAGGATGAAAAACTGTTTTTT
CATSARYQDEKLFF
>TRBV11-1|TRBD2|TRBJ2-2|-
TGTGCCAGCAGCCCTCAGCCTCCGGGACTAGCGAACACCGGGGAGCTGTTTTTT
CASSPQPPGLANTGELFF
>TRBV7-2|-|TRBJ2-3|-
TGTGCCAGCAGCTTAGAAACGTACCGGAGACAGTATTTT
CASSLETYRRQYF
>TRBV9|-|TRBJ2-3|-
TGTGCCAGCAGCGCACCCAGGGACATCCCTAGCACAGATACGCAGTATTTT
CASSAPRDIPSTDTQYF
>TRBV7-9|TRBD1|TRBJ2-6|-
TGTGCCAGCAGCGAGGGACAGGGAACCTTCTCTGGGGCCAACGTCCTGACTTTC
CASSEGQGTFSGANVLTF
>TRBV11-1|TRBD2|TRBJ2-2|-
TGTGCCAGCAGCTTCGGGGGGTTCGGGGAGCTGTTTTTT
CASSFGGFGELFF